The TCR beta chain under discussion was sequenced for a study of CXCR3-negative and CXCR3-positive naive CD8 T cells (dated by TCRdb to between 2017 and 2020). Regarding the complete study: In total, some 150 million TRB reads were obtained, which works out to roughly 1.5 +/- 0.3 million reads per library. Diversity and physicochemical repertoire analyses were performed on around ten donors pooled from two independent experiments. TRBV-TRBJ cluster analysis included naive subsets from five or six donors and memory cells from 3 donors.

For each CD8+ T cell subset, flow sorting was done in triplicate, and 300,000 or so cells per subset went directly into RLT lysis buffer. Naive CD8+ T cells were defined stringently as CD45RO-CCR7+CD27+CD95- to exclude memory contaminants. Standard density gradient centrifugation was used to isolate peripheral blood mononuclear cells from buffy coats. Naive CXCR3-negative and CXCR3-positive CD8+ T cells were flow-sorted using a FACSAria III. An RNeasy Mini Kit was used to extract total RNA from the sorted cells. Notes on this clonotype: The antigen it binds to is not known.

The germline V gene yields SGHAT for CDR1 and FQNNGV for CDR2. The CDR3 goes from the cysteine to the phenylalanine over 12 residues. No DNA is recorded. Broad study findings and their caveats: TRB CDR3s from CXCR3-positive naive cells showed higher hydrophobicity (lower Kidera factor 4), lower energy, and higher strength and volume indices than CXCR3-negative naive cells. Repertoire diversity was comparably high in both naive subsets but much lower in memory CD8+ T cells. TRBV-TRBJ usage was similar between naive CXCR3-negative and CXCR3-positive cells from the same donor, while memory cells showed distinct patterns. Freshly isolated PBMCs were used for most assays because CXCR3 expression went down partially after cryopreservation. Because surface CD5, which is linked to self-reactivity in mice, was comparable between the naive subsets, TCR interaction strength was also inferred from the physicochemical properties of TRB CDR3s.

The listed sequencing device is NextSeq 550. The Human TCR Profiling Kit (MiLaboratory) was used to prepare UMI-labeled 5' RACE TRB cDNA libraries. cDNA synthesis used the entire amount of extracted RNA, and PCR amplification then used the entire amount of cDNA produced. Libraries were prepared in parallel using an identical number of PCR cycles. The original pipeline was this. About 49,000 +/- 11,000 unique UMI-labeled TRB cDNA molecules per library were extracted with MIGEC and MiXCR, with at least two reads per UMI required. An average of roughly 40,000 +/- 10,000 functional in-frame TRB CDR3 nucleotide clonotypes without stop codons was found per library. Diversity metrics, including normalized Shannon-Wiener and Chao1, were computed in VDJtools after downsampling to 5000 UMI-labeled TRB molecules per sample. Clonotype-size-weighted physicochemical properties of the central five CDR3 residues (interaction energy, strength, volume and Kidera factor 4) were computed in VDJtools. Reprocessed by TCRdb, the reads give a single entry per CDR3 protein sequence, without DNA. These V and J calls rely on TCRdb rather than the paper's analysis. The sample has 140,000 to 150,000 distinct CDR3 sequences on record. The ten largest account for 0.25% to 0.3% of the sample.

Sequenced sample: naive CXCR3+ CD8+ T cells from blood. Reading the label with the study, this specimen's cell subset or site is: CD45RO-CCR7+CD27+CD95- naive CD8+ T cells expressing CXCR3 (TNR3+). The clonotype was recovered from a human donor in good health. Some clones in this sample may be carry-over from other donors' samples. The rearrangement joined TRBV11-2 to TRBJ2-5; the TRBD1 assignment by TCRdb is unverifiable without DNA. The encoded CDR3 is CASSLLGTAQYF.